A selection of T cell receptor beta chains follows, all from one sample in a study of blood T cell repertoires in COVID-19. Measured with immunoSEQ multiplex PCR; TCRdb has only the in-frame clones, and not every one. The sample lists 400,000 or so clones; 88% were seen once. Sequences were obtained from PBMCs or T cells enriched from blood (not recorded which). These TCRs come from a woman aged 40 to 50 with acute COVID-19. CDR3s include the opening cysteine and the closing phenylalanine or tryptophan. D genes are given only for firm matches. Clone size is shown for a subset of rows, as once, few, many or a class of expanded clone.

clone size	V gene	D gene	J gene	CDR3 DNA	CDR3 protein
.	TRBV6-1	.	TRBJ1-1	TGTGCCAGCAGTGAAGACAGGGCGAACACTGAAGCTTTCTTT	CASSEDRANTEAFF
.	TRBV3-1/TRBV3-2	TRBD1	TRBJ2-2	TGTGCCAGCAGCCATTTCCCCCCAACAGGGGTGAACACCGGGGAGCTGTTTTTT	CASSHFPPTGVNTGELFF
.	TRBV25-1	.	TRBJ2-3	TGTGCCAGCAGTGGTACTTACACAGATACGCAGTATTTT	CASSGTYTDTQYF
.	TRBV29-1	TRBD1	TRBJ1-1	TGCAGCGCCATGACAGGGGGCTATACTGAAGCTTTCTTT	CSAMTGGYTEAFF
.	TRBV7-2	TRBD2	TRBJ2-3	TGTGCCAGCAGCTTATGGCGGGGGAGCACAGATACGCAGTATTTT	CASSLWRGSTDTQYF
.	TRBV18	.	TRBJ1-2	TGTGCCAGCTCAGATCCCGGCGGACAGAAAGCTAACTATGGCTACACCTTC	CASSDPGGQKANYGYTF
.	TRBV10-1	.	TRBJ1-6	TGCGCCAGCAGACTACGACAGCGCCGGGATAATTCACCCCTCCACTTT	CASRLRQRRDNSPLHF
.	TRBV15	TRBD2	TRBJ2-5	TGTGCCACCAGCAGAGAAATTTTGCGGGGGGGCCGAGAGACCCAGTACTTC	CATSREILRGGRETQYF
.	TRBV6-6	TRBD1	TRBJ1-5	TGTGCCAGCAGTTACGGGGACAGGGCGAGCAATCAGCCCCAGCATTTT	CASSYGDRASNQPQHF
once	TRBV24-1	.	TRBJ1-5	TGTGCCACCAGTGCCCCTCGGGGGGCCCAGCATTTT	CATSAPRGAQHF
.	TRBV4-1	TRBD1	TRBJ2-4	TGCGCCAGCAGCCAAATTTTACAGGGGGCCCGAGCCAAAAACATTCAGTACTTC	CASSQILQGARAKNIQYF
.	TRBV6-1	.	TRBJ1-4	TGTGCCAGCAGTGACAGGCAGGGTCCTAATGAAAAACTGTTTTTT	CASSDRQGPNEKLFF
.	TRBV10-3	.	TRBJ2-5	TGTGCCATCAGTGAGTCCCCGGTAGAGACCCAGTACTTC	CAISESPVETQYF
.	TRBV6-2/TRBV6-3	.	TRBJ1-4	TGTGCCAGCAGTGAGAGAGCAGGGGCCCCGCCTAATGAAAAACTGTTTTTT	CASSERAGAPPNEKLFF
many	TRBV4-1	.	TRBJ1-1	TGCGCCAGCAGCCAAGGGGCCGGCTTGGGCACTGAAGCTTTCTTT	CASSQGAGLGTEAFF
.	TRBV5-1	.	TRBJ2-2	TGCGCCAGCAGCTTGGAGCAGGTCGACACCGGGGAGCTGTTTTTT	CASSLEQVDTGELFF
once	TRBV4-1	.	TRBJ1-2	TGCGCCAGCAGCCAAGATCTAGCAGTCGATTTGGGCTACACCTTC	CASSQDLAVDLGYTF
.	TRBV7-9	TRBD1	TRBJ1-1	TGTGCCAGCAGCTTAGCGGTCGTAGGACAGGGGGGAACTGAAGCTTTCTTT	CASSLAVVGQGGTEAFF
.	TRBV19	TRBD1	TRBJ1-1	TGTGCCAGTAGCCCCGGGACAGTTATGAACACTGAAGCTTTCTTT	CASSPGTVMNTEAFF
.	TRBV30	.	TRBJ1-5	TGTGCCTGGAGTGTACGGAGGAGGGGCCAGCCCCAGCATTTT	CAWSVRRRGQPQHF
.	TRBV2	TRBD2	TRBJ2-2	TGTGCCAGCAGGAAAGGACTAGCGGGGGGCAGCGGGGAGCTGTTTTTT	CASRKGLAGGSGELFF
.	TRBV9	TRBD1	TRBJ1-5	TGTGCCAGCAGCCCGAATCCGACAGGGGGGTTGCATTTT	CASSPNPTGGLHF
.	TRBV24-1	TRBD1	TRBJ2-7	TGTGCCACCAGTGATGGACAGGGGCTCTCCTACGAGCAGTACTTC	CATSDGQGLSYEQYF
.	TRBV14	.	TRBJ2-4	TGTGCCAGCAGCAGACAAGGGGGGGCCTGGGCCAAAAACATTCAGTACTTC	CASSRQGGAWAKNIQYF
.	TRBV1	.	TRBJ1-4	TGCACCAGCAGCCTCGATGGACACACGGCAACTAATGAAAAACTGTTTTTT	CTSSLDGHTATNEKLFF
few	TRBV10-3	.	TRBJ1-1	TGTGCCATCAGTGAGACTGGGGGAGGGACTGAAGCTTTCTTT	CAISETGGGTEAFF
.	TRBV5-1	TRBD2	TRBJ2-3	TGCGCCAGCAGCCTCGGACTAGCGGGGGGGACTGATACGCAGTATTTT	CASSLGLAGGTDTQYF
.	TRBV9	TRBD2	TRBJ2-5	TGTGCCAGCAGCACCGGACTAGCGGGGACTACGGAGACCCAGTACTTC	CASSTGLAGTTETQYF
.	TRBV11-2	TRBD2	TRBJ2-1	TGTGCCAGCAGCTTTTCACTAGCGGGGGCGGTTAGCAATGAGCAGTTCTTC	CASSFSLAGAVSNEQFF
.	TRBV24-1	.	TRBJ2-3	TGTGCCACCAGTGACCCCGGTCCTTATACGCAGTATTTT	CATSDPGPYTQYF
.	TRBV2	.	TRBJ2-1	TGTGCCAGCAGCAAAATAAACCTAGCGAGCTTTACCTACAATGAGCAGTTCTTC	CASSKINLASFTYNEQFF
.	TRBV18	.	TRBJ1-1	TGTGCCAGCTCACCTAGACAAGGCGAAGCTTTCTTT	CASSPRQGEAFF
.	TRBV3-1/TRBV3-2	.	TRBJ2-2	TGTGCCAGCAGCCAACAGGGGCGGGCCGGGGAGCTGTTTTTT	CASSQQGRAGELFF
once	TRBV19	TRBD1	TRBJ1-3	TGTGCCAGTAACGGTTTTGACAGGGAGGACACCATATATTTT	CASNGFDREDTIYF
.	TRBV3-1/TRBV3-2	.	TRBJ1-4	TGTGCCAGCAGCCAAACCCAGGGAGGGAGGGAAAAACTGTTTTTT	CASSQTQGGREKLFF
.	TRBV5-1	TRBD1	TRBJ1-6	TGCGCCAGCAGCTTGGCAGGGGGATTTAATTCACCCCTCCACTTT	CASSLAGGFNSPLHF
.	TRBV5-4	.	TRBJ2-1	TGTGCCAGCAGCCAAAGAGACAAGACGAATGAGCAGTTCTTC	CASSQRDKTNEQFF
.	TRBV7-9	.	TRBJ1-1	TGTGCCAGCAGCTCCCAGGTCGGGGTGGGGACTGAAGCTTTCTTT	CASSSQVGVGTEAFF
.	TRBV14	.	TRBJ2-3	TGTGCCAGCAGCCAGAAATGGGGAGTCACAGATACGCAGTATTTT	CASSQKWGVTDTQYF
.	TRBV24-1	.	TRBJ1-2	TGTGCCACCAGTGTGGCCGGGAGTGGTGGCTACACCTTC	CATSVAGSGGYTF
.	TRBV7-2	.	TRBJ1-1	TGTGCCAGCAGCTTCTCTATGCCGACTGAAGCTTTCTTT	CASSFSMPTEAFF
once	TRBV2	.	TRBJ1-2	TGTGCCAGCAGTGAACAGGTCTCTAACTATGGCTACACCTTC	CASSEQVSNYGYTF
.	TRBV18	.	TRBJ2-2	TGTGCCAGCTCCCCGCTGCGGGTCGGGGAGCTGTTTTTT	CASSPLRVGELFF
once	TRBV19	.	TRBJ1-1	TGTGCCAGTAGTATATCAGCCGGAGTTAACACTGAAGCTTTCTTT	CASSISAGVNTEAFF
.	TRBV9	.	TRBJ1-1	TGTGCCAGCAGCGCAGATGAGGGCTTAATGGCTTTCTTT	CASSADEGLMAFF
.	TRBV5-1	TRBD2	TRBJ2-2	TGCGCCAGCAGACTTCCTAGCGGGGGCACCGGGGAGCTGTTTTTT	CASRLPSGGTGELFF
.	TRBV30	.	TRBJ1-2	TGTGCCTGGATTGGAGGCTATGGCTACACCTTC	CAWIGGYGYTF
.	TRBV24-1	TRBD1	TRBJ1-2	TGTGCCACCAGTGATCCAGGACAGGGAAATACCGACTACACCTTC	CATSDPGQGNTDYTF
.	TRBV18	TRBD1	TRBJ1-2	TGTGCCAGCTCACCTCCCCGGACAGGGAGTGGCTACACCTTC	CASSPPRTGSGYTF
many	TRBV18	TRBD1	TRBJ2-2	TGTGCCAGCTCACTCGAATCCGGGACAGGGGGTTACACCGGGGAGCTGTTTTTT	CASSLESGTGGYTGELFF
.	TRBV11-2	.	TRBJ2-1	TGTGCCAGCAGCTTAGTGTCAGGGGACTACAATGAGCAGTTCTTC	CASSLVSGDYNEQFF
.	TRBV6-1	.	TRBJ2-7	TGTGCCAGCAGTGAATCGGTACAGTTAGGTCACGAGCAGTACTTC	CASSESVQLGHEQYF
.	TRBV7-9	.	TRBJ1-6	TGTGCCAGCAGCAGTACTCAAGGGGGTCACAATTCACCCCTCCACTTT	CASSSTQGGHNSPLHF
.	TRBV7-2	.	TRBJ1-1	TGTGCCAGCAGCAGGCGGGGAGACACTGAAGCTTTCTTT	CASSRRGDTEAFF
.	TRBV11-2	.	TRBJ2-5	TGTGCCAGCAGCTTATTAATCGGCAGGGGAGGGGAGACCCAGTACTTC	CASSLLIGRGGETQYF
.	TRBV19	.	TRBJ1-2	TGTGCCAGTAGTATCGTCTCGCGGGGCCCAATCTATGGCTACACCTTC	CASSIVSRGPIYGYTF
.	TRBV30	.	TRBJ1-1	TGTGCCTGGAGTGTACGGGGGTCCACGAACACTGAAGCTTTCTTT	CAWSVRGSTNTEAFF
.	TRBV5-6	TRBD2	TRBJ2-7	TGTGCCAGCAGAAAACTAGCGGCGAGATACGAGCAGTACTTC	CASRKLAARYEQYF
.	TRBV29-1	.	TRBJ1-2	TGCAGCGTTGCCAAGGGGTCTGGCTACACCTTC	CSVAKGSGYTF
.	TRBV4-2	.	TRBJ2-3	TGTGCCAGCAGCCACGGAGTGGGGGCCGACCCTTCCCCGTATTTT	CASSHGVGADPSPYF